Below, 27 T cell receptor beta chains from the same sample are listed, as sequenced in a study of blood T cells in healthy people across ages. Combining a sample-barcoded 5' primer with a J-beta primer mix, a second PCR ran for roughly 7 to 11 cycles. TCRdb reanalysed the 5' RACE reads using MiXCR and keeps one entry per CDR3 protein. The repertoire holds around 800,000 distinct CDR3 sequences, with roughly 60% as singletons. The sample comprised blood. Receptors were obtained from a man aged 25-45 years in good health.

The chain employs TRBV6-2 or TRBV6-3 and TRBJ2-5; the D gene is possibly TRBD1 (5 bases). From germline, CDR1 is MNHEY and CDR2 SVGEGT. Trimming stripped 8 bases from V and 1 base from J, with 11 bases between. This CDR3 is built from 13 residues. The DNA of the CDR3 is TGTGCCAGCGGCGGACACCTCCAAGAGACCCAGTACTTC. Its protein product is CASGGHLQETQYF.

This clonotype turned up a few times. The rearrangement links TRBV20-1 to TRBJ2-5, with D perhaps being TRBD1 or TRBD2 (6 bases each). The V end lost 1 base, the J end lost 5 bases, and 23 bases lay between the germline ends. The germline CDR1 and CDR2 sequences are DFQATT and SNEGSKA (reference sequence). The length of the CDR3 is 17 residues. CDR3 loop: CSARGFPLRGAGETQYF. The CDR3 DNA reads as TGCAGTGCTAGAGGGTTCCCTTTAAGGGGGGCCGGGGAGACCCAGTACTTC.

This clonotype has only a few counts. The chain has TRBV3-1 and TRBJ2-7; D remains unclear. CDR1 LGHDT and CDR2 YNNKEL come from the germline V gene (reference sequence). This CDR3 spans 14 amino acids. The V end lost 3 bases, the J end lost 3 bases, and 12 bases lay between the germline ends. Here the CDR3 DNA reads TGTGCCAGCAGCCAGGCAAGGACGGTCTACGAGCAGTACTTC. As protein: CASSQARTVYEQYF.

CDR3 bases: TGTGCCAGCAGCTTACCTAGTGATACGCAGTATTTT. The encoded protein is CASSLPSDTQYF. The chain has TRBV7-2 and TRBJ2-3; D remains unclear. CDR3 size: 12 residues. CDR1 is SGHTA and CDR2 is FQGNSA in the germline V gene. With 2 bases removed from V and 6 bases from J, the gap between germline ends came to 6 bases.

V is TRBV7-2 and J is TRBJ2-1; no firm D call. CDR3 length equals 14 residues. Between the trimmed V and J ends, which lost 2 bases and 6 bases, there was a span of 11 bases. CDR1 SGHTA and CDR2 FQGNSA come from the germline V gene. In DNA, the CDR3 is TGTGCCAGCAGCTTACCAGTTTTAGGCAATGAGCAGTTCTTC. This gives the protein CASSLPVLGNEQFF.

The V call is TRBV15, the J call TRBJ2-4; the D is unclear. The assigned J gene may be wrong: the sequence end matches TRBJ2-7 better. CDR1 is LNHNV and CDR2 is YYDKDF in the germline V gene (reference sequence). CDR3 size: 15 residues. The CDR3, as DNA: TGTGCCACCAGCAGAGATTCTGGACGGCGCTACGAGCAGTACTTC. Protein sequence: CATSRDSGRRYEQYF.

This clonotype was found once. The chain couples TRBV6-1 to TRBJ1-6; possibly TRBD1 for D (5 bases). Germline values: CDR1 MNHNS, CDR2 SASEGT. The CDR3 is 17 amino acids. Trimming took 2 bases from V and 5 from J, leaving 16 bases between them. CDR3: CASSEWDDAFHNSPLHF. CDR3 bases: TGTGCCAGCAGTGAATGGGACGATGCCTTTCATAATTCACCCCTCCACTTT.

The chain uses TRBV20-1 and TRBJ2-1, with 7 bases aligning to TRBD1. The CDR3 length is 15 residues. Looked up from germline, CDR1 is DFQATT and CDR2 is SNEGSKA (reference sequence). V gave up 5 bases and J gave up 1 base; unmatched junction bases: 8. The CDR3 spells CSAPDRDESYNEQFF. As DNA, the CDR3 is TGCAGTGCTCCCGACAGGGATGAGTCCTACAATGAGCAGTTCTTC.

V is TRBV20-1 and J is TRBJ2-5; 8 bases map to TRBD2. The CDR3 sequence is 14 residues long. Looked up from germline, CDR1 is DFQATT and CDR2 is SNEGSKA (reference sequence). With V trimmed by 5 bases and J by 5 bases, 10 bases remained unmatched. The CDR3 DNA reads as TGCAGTGCTCCCAGACTAGCGAGAGGGGAGACCCAGTACTTC. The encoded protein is CSAPRLARGETQYF.

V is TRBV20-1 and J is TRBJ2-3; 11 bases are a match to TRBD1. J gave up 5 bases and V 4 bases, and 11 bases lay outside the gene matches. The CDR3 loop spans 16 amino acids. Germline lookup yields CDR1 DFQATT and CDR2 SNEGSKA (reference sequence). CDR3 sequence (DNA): TGCAGTGCTACCTCTTGGACAGGGGGCGAGAGAGATACGCAGTATTTT. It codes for CSATSWTGGERDTQYF.

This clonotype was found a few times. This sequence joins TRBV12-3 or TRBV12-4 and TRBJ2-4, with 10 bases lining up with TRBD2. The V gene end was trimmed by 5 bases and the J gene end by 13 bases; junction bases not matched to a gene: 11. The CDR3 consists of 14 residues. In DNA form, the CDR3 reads TGTGCCAGCAGTGGGACTAGCGTGACGGGTGAGCAGTACTTC. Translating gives CASSGTSVTGEQYF.

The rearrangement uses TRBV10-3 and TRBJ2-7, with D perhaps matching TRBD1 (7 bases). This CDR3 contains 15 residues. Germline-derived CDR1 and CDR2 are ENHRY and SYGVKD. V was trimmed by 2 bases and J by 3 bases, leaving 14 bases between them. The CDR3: CAISEPQGGGYEQYF. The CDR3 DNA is TGTGCCATCAGTGAGCCCCAGGGGGGAGGCTACGAGCAGTACTTC.

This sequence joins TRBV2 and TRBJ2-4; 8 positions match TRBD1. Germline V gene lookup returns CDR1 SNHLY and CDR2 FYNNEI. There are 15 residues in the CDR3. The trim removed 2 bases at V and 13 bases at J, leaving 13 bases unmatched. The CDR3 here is CASSEQGAPSGEQYF. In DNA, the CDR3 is TGTGCCAGCAGTGAACAGGGGGCGCCCTCGGGTGAGCAGTACTTC.

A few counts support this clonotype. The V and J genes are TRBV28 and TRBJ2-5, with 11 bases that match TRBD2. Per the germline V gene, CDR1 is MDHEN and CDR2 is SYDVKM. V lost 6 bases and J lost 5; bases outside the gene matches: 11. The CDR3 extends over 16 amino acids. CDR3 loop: CASSRAKLAGEETQYF. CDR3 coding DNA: TGTGCCAGCAGCCGAGCCAAACTAGCGGGGGAGGAGACCCAGTACTTC.

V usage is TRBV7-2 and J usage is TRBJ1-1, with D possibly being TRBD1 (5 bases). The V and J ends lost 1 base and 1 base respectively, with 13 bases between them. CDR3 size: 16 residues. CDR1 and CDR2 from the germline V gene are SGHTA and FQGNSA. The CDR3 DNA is TGTGCCAGCAGCTTAGGGCGAGGGGATGGGAACACTGAAGCTTTCTTT. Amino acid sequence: CASSLGRGDGNTEAFF.

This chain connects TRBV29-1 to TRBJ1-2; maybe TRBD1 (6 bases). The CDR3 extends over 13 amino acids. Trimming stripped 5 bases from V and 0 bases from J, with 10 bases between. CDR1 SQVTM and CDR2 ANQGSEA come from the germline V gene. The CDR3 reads CSVYREPNYGYTF. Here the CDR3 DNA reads TGCAGCGTTTACAGGGAGCCTAACTATGGCTACACCTTC.

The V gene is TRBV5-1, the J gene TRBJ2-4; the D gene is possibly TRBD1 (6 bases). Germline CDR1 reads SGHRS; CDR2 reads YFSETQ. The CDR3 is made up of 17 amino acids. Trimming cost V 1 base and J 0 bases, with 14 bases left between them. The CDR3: CASSLNWGPGAKNIQYF. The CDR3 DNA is TGCGCCAGCAGCTTGAACTGGGGGCCGGGAGCCAAAAACATTCAGTACTTC.

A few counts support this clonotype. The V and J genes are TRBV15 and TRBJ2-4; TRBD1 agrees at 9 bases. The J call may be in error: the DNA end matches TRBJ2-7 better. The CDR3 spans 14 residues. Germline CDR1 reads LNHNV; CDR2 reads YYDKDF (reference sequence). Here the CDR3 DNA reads TGTGCCACCAGCAGGGACAGGGGAACGTACGAGCAGTACTTC. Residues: CATSRDRGTYEQYF.

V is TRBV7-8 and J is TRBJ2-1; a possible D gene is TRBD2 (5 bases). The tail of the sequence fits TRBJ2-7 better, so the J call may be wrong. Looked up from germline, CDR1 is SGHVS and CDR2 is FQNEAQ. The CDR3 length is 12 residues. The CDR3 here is CASSHVGDEQYF. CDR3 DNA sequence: TGTGCCAGCAGCCACGTCGGGGACGAGCAGTACTTC.

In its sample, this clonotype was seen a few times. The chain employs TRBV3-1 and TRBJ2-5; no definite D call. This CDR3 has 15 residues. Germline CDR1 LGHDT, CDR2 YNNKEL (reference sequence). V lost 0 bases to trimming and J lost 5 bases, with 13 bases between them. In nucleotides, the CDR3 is TGTGCCAGCAGCCAAGAGTCAGTCCCGGCGGAGACCCAGTACTTC. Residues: CASSQESVPAETQYF.

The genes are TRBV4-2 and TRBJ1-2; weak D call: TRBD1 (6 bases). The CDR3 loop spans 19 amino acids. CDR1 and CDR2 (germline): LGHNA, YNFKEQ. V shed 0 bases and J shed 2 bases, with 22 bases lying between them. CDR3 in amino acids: CASSQEFSSSWTANYGYTF. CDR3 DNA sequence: TGTGCCAGCAGCCAAGAATTCTCAAGTAGCTGGACAGCCAACTATGGCTACACCTTC.

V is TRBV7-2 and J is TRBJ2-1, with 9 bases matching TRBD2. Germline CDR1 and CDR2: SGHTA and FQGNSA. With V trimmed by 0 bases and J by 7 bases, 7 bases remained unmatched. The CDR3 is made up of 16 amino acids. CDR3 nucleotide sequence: TGTGCCAGCAGCTTAGCTGGCGGGGGGGCCGTTAATGAGCAGTTCTTC. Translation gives CASSLAGGGAVNEQFF.

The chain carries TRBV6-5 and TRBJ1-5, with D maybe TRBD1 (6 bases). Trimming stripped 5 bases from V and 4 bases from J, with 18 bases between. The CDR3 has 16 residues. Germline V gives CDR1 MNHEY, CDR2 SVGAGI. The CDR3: CASSKRDIGTNQPQHF. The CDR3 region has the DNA TGTGCCAGCAGTAAGAGGGACATAGGAACTAATCAGCCCCAGCATTTT.

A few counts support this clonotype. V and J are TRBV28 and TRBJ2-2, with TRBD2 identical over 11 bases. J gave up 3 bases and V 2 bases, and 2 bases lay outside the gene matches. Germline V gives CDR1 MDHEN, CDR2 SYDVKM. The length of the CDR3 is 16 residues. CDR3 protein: CASSLTSGGYTGELFF. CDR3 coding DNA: TGTGCCAGCAGTTTAACTAGCGGGGGATACACCGGGGAGCTGTTTTTT. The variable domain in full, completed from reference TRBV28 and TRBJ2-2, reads DVKVTQSSRYLVKRTGEKVFLECVQDMDHENMFWYRQDPGLGLRLIYFSYDVKMKEKGDIPEGYSVSREKKERFSLILESASTNQTSMYLCASSLTSGGYTGELFFGEGSRLTVL.

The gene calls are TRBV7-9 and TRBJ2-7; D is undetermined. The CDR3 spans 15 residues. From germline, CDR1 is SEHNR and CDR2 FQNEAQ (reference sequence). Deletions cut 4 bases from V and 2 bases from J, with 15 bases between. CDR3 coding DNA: TGTGCCAGCAGCTCAAGGACGTCTCCCACCTACGAGCAGTACTTC. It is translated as CASSSRTSPTYEQYF.

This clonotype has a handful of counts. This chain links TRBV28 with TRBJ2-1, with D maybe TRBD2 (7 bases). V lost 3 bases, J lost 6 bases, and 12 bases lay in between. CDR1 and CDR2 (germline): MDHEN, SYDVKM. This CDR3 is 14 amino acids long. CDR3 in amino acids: CASSLGGQTNEQFF. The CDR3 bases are TGTGCCAGCAGTTTGGGGGGGCAAACCAATGAGCAGTTCTTC.

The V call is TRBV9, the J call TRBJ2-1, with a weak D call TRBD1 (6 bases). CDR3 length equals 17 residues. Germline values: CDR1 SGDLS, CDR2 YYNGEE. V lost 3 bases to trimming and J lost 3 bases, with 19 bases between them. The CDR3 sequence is CASSDPGEGVHYNEQFF. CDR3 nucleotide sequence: TGTGCCAGCAGCGACCCCGGAGAGGGGGTCCACTACAATGAGCAGTTCTTC.